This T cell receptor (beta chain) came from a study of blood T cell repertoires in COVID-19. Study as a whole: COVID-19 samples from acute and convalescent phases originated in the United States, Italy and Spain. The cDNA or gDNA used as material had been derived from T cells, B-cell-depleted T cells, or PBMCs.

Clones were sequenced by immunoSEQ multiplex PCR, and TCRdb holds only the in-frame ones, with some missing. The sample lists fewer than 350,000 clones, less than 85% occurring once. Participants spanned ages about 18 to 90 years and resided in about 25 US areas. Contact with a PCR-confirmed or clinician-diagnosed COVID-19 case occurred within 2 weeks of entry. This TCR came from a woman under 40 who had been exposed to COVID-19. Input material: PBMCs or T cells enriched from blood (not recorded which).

CDR3 sequence reads: CASSQERGPGETQYF. CDR3 sequence (DNA): TGCGCCAGCAGCCAAGAAAGGGGGCCGGGGGAGACCCAGTACTTC. The V call is TRBV4-1, the J call TRBJ2-5; 7 positions match TRBD1. Losses at the gene ends were 0 bases for V and 5 bases for J; bases not matched to a gene: 6. There are 15 residues in the CDR3. Germline V gene data show CDR1 as MGHRA and CDR2 as YSYEKL.